This T cell receptor beta chain stems from a study of T-cell reconstitution after alpha-beta-depleted transplantation in children. It was with unique molecular identifiers that the TCRbeta library was prepared. TCRdb recomputed calls from the PCR reads with MiXCR, one row per CDR3 protein. The sample shows about 460,000 distinct CDR3 sequences, over 10% of them seen only once. This CDR3 region has 16 residues. Germline CDR1 is LNHNV and CDR2 is YYDKDF (reference sequence). The V gene lost 1 base and the J gene lost 5 bases, with 17 bases spanning the gap. The chain couples TRBV15 to TRBJ2-5, with a weak D call TRBD1 (5 bases). This clonotype originated in a female patient aged 2-10 years who had a stem cell transplant for aplastic anemia, so the T cells may come from the graft donor. Sequencing used PBMCs, mostly from graft donor cells, obtained 180 days after TCRalphabeta/CD19-depleted stem cell transplant. CDR3 residues: CATSRAKGESEETQYF. As DNA, the CDR3 is TGTGCCACCAGCAGAGCAAAAGGGGAATCGGAGGAGACCCAGTACTTC. The complete variable domain, with remaining parts taken from reference TRBV15 and TRBJ2-5, reads DAMVIQNPRYQVTQFGKPVTLSCSQTLNHNVMYWYQQKSSQAPKLLFHYYDKDFNNEADTPDNFQSRRPNTSFCFLDIRSPGLGDTAMYLCATSRAKGESEETQYFGPGTRLLVL.